This T cell receptor beta chain is from a study of monozygotic twins with inflammatory bowel disease. Whole-study results and caveats: Clonotypes shared with others were fewer in IBD patients than in healthy twins, especially with disease activity.

The CDR3 has 13 amino acids. Germline V gives CDR1 MNHEY, CDR2 SMNVEV (reference sequence). Template switching added UMIs carrying a 6-nucleotide sample barcode. TCRdb re-analyzed the 5' RACE reads; it lists each CDR3 protein once, without DNA. In total, the table holds more than 350,000 distinct CDR3 sequences. Details on this clonotype: The antigen is not known.

The chain recombines TRBV27 with TRBJ2-2. Source material: blood. This TCR came from a human donor with ulcerative colitis or Crohn's disease, or a healthy co-twin of an affected twin (not recorded which). The CDR3 spells CTSSLTPTGELFF.